This is a list of T cell receptor beta chains from one sample in a study of cytomegalovirus exposure and HLA in healthy donors. Sequenced by immunoSEQ multiplex PCR; TCRdb stores in-frame clones only, minus some. Found here are fewer than 150,000 clones; the top ten clones hold approximately 2.5%. Material for sequencing was PBMCs. These receptors came from a man between 40 and 49 years old in good health and CMV-seronegative. CDR3s include the opening cysteine and the closing phenylalanine or tryptophan. Fields, in order: D gene, V gene, J gene, CDR3 protein, CDR3 DNA. The D gene is left open where the match is weak.

D gene: TRBD2
V gene: TRBV7-8
J gene: TRBJ2-5
CDR3 protein: CASSLVSGGAGETQYF
CDR3 DNA: TGTGCCAGCAGCTTAGTTAGCGGGGGGGCCGGGGAGACCCAGTACTTC

D gene: TRBD1
V gene: TRBV18
J gene: TRBJ1-1
CDR3 protein: CASSLLQGPTEAFF
CDR3 DNA: TGTGCCAGCTCACTTTTACAGGGGCCCACTGAAGCTTTCTTT

D gene: .
V gene: TRBV4-1
J gene: TRBJ2-7
CDR3 protein: CASSQEVSSYEQYF
CDR3 DNA: TGCGCCAGCAGCCAAGAGGTCAGCTCCTACGAGCAGTACTTC

D gene: .
V gene: TRBV6-4
J gene: TRBJ1-2
CDR3 protein: CASSAPGTDSRGYTF
CDR3 DNA: TGTGCCAGCAGTGCCCCCGGGACGGACAGCAGAGGCTACACCTTC

D gene: .
V gene: TRBV6-4
J gene: TRBJ2-3
CDR3 protein: CASSERASTDTQYF
CDR3 DNA: TGTGCCAGCAGTGAGCGGGCTAGCACAGATACGCAGTATTTT

D gene: TRBD1
V gene: TRBV2
J gene: TRBJ1-1
CDR3 protein: CASSSTYIPGGGDTEAFF
CDR3 DNA: TGTGCCAGCAGTTCCACTTACATTCCAGGGGGCGGGGACACTGAAGCTTTCTTT

D gene: TRBD1
V gene: TRBV28
J gene: TRBJ1-2
CDR3 protein: CASSPGQGPNYGYTF
CDR3 DNA: TGTGCCAGCAGTCCCGGACAGGGGCCCAACTATGGCTACACCTTC

D gene: .
V gene: TRBV18
J gene: TRBJ2-2
CDR3 protein: CASSPPGDTDTGELFF
CDR3 DNA: TGTGCCAGCTCACCACCGGGGGACACAGACACCGGGGAGCTGTTTTTT

D gene: .
V gene: TRBV4-3
J gene: TRBJ1-2
CDR3 protein: CASSQVVHNGYTF
CDR3 DNA: TGCGCCAGCAGCCAAGTGGTCCACAATGGCTACACCTTC

D gene: .
V gene: TRBV25-1
J gene: TRBJ2-7
CDR3 protein: CASSVQGYEQYF
CDR3 DNA: TGTGCCAGCAGCGTTCAGGGCTACGAGCAGTACTTC

D gene: .
V gene: TRBV4-3
J gene: TRBJ1-2
CDR3 protein: CASSQVVMRDTNYGYTF
CDR3 DNA: TGCGCCAGCAGCCAAGTCGTTATGAGGGACACCAACTATGGCTACACCTTC

D gene: TRBD1
V gene: TRBV5-1
J gene: TRBJ1-5
CDR3 protein: CASSQEQGQAQHF
CDR3 DNA: TGCGCCAGCAGCCAAGAACAGGGGCAGGCCCAGCATTTT

D gene: .
V gene: TRBV11-1
J gene: TRBJ2-7
CDR3 protein: CASSLEESSYEQYF
CDR3 DNA: TGTGCCAGCAGCTTAGAAGAGAGCTCCTACGAGCAGTACTTC

D gene: TRBD1
V gene: TRBV7-9
J gene: TRBJ2-3
CDR3 protein: CASTPSGQGFTDTQYF
CDR3 DNA: TGTGCCAGCACCCCATCGGGACAGGGATTCACAGATACGCAGTATTTT

D gene: TRBD1
V gene: TRBV6-5
J gene: TRBJ2-2
CDR3 protein: CASSQGQVWTGELFF
CDR3 DNA: TGTGCCAGCAGCCAAGGACAGGTCTGGACCGGGGAGCTGTTTTTT

D gene: .
V gene: TRBV9
J gene: TRBJ1-2
CDR3 protein: CASSVVPPLADNYGYTF
CDR3 DNA: TGTGCCAGCAGCGTAGTACCCCCCTTAGCGGATAACTATGGCTACACCTTC

D gene: TRBD2
V gene: TRBV5-1
J gene: TRBJ2-1
CDR3 protein: CASSLTSGEYNEQFF
CDR3 DNA: TGCGCCAGCAGCTTGACTAGCGGAGAATACAATGAGCAGTTCTTC

D gene: TRBD1
V gene: TRBV28
J gene: TRBJ1-5
CDR3 protein: CASSLVGGQNQPQHF
CDR3 DNA: TGTGCCAGCAGTTTAGTAGGGGGCCAAAATCAGCCCCAGCATTTT

D gene: TRBD1
V gene: TRBV19
J gene: TRBJ2-7
CDR3 protein: CASSPDRGIYGDSYEQYF
CDR3 DNA: TGTGCCAGTAGCCCGGACAGGGGGATTTACGGGGACTCCTACGAGCAGTACTTC

D gene: .
V gene: TRBV6-8
J gene: TRBJ1-4
CDR3 protein: CASSYRGRGFEKLFF
CDR3 DNA: TGTGCCAGCAGTTACCGGGGCAGGGGTTTCGAAAAACTGTTTTTT

D gene: TRBD1
V gene: TRBV4-3
J gene: TRBJ2-7
CDR3 protein: CASSQGPRDRRRDEQYF
CDR3 DNA: TGCGCCAGCAGCCAAGGTCCACGGGACAGGCGGAGAGACGAGCAGTACTTC

D gene: TRBD1
V gene: TRBV6-4
J gene: TRBJ1-2
CDR3 protein: CASSESRDRGVYGYTF
CDR3 DNA: TGTGCCAGCAGTGAATCCCGGGACAGGGGTGTCTATGGCTACACCTTC

D gene: .
V gene: TRBV6-1
J gene: TRBJ2-7
CDR3 protein: CASRVEGSYEQYF
CDR3 DNA: TGTGCCAGCAGGGTGGAGGGCTCCTACGAGCAGTACTTC

D gene: TRBD1
V gene: TRBV6-1
J gene: TRBJ1-3
CDR3 protein: CASSAGGQNSGNTIYF
CDR3 DNA: TGTGCCAGCAGTGCAGGGGGACAGAACTCTGGAAACACCATATATTTT